A single sample gave rise to the 21 T cell receptor beta chains below, sequenced in a study of CXCR3-negative and CXCR3-positive naive CD8 T cells (dated 2019 in TCRdb). For sequencing, a NextSeq 550 was employed. The Human TCR Profiling Kit (MiLaboratory) was used to make UMI-labeled 5' RACE TRB cDNA libraries. Based on TCRdb reprocessing of the reads, there is one entry per CDR3 protein sequence, and DNA is missing. The table of this sample itemizes around 110,000 distinct CDR3 sequences. The ten top clones hold 0.3% to 0.45% of the sample. Study-level results and caveats: Compared with CXCR3-negative naive cells, CXCR3-positive naive cells had TRB CDR3s with higher hydrophobicity (lower Kidera factor 4), lower energy, and higher strength and volume indices.

The antigens these receptors bind are not known. What was sequenced was naive CXCR3+ CD8+ T cells from blood. Explained via the paper, the cell subset or site label denotes: CD45RO-CCR7+CD27+CD95- naive CD8+ T cells expressing CXCR3 (TNR3+). The origin of the receptors is a human donor in good health. Some clones in this sample may be carry-over from other donors' samples.

The chain uses TRBV7-9 and TRBJ2-7; the TCRdb D gene call, TRBD1, has no DNA to confirm it. Germline V gene data show CDR1 as SEHNR and CDR2 as FQNEAQ (reference sequence). The CDR3 runs to 15 residues. CDR3 sequence: CASSPRTALTYEQYF.

This chain links TRBV10-3 with TRBJ2-4. This CDR3 spans 16 amino acids. Germline-derived CDR1 and CDR2 are ENHRY and SYGVKD. The CDR3 loop is CAISESFLSSKNIQYF.

The CDR3 is CASSQERTDYNEQFF. This chain connects TRBV4-2 to TRBJ2-1. The CDR3 has 15 residues. CDR1 and CDR2 (germline): LGHNA, YNFKEQ.

V usage is TRBV12-3 or TRBV12-4 and J usage is TRBJ2-2. This CDR3 is 13 amino acids long. The CDR3 protein is CASSPKATGELFF.

The chain joins TRBV7-9 to TRBJ1-2; absent DNA, TCRdb's TRBD1 call cannot be checked. CDR1 is SEHNR and CDR2 is FQNEAQ in the germline V gene (reference sequence). The CDR3 contains 12 residues. The CDR3: CASSKTGSGYTF. Looking up the rest from reference TRBV7-9 and TRBJ1-2 gives the full variable domain: DTGVSQNPRHKITKRGQNVTFRCDPISEHNRLYWYRQTLGQGPEFLTYFQNEAQLEKSRLLSDRFSAERPKGSFSTLEIQRTEQGDSAMYLCASSKTGSGYTFGSGTRLTVV.

The gene calls are TRBV9 and TRBJ2-5. The CDR3 is 13 amino acids. Germline-derived CDR1 and CDR2 are SGDLS and YYNGEE. The CDR3 loop reads CASSAAVQETQYF.

This rearrangement joins TRBV21-1 to TRBJ2-7; TCRdb picks TRBD1, but there is no DNA to check that call. TRBV21-1 constitutes a pseudogene. The length of the CDR3 is 16 residues. This CDR3 reads CASSTGDPGHPYEQYF.

The chain has TRBV5-5 and TRBJ2-5; the D call from TCRdb, TRBD1, cannot be confirmed without DNA. The CDR3 has 15 amino acids. CDR1 is SGHKS and CDR2 is YYEKEE in the germline V gene (reference sequence). CDR3 region: CASSLGTGGQETQYF.

The V and J genes are TRBV20-1 and TRBJ1-2; TCRdb selects TRBD1, and the lack of DNA leaves this call unchecked. CDR3 length: 18 residues. Germline values: CDR1 DFQATT, CDR2 SNEGSKA (reference sequence). This CDR3 is CSAPFPPGGASINYGYTF.

The chain employs TRBV6-6 and TRBJ2-3. CDR1 and CDR2 from the germline V gene are MNHNY and SVGAGI (reference sequence). CDR3 length: 13 amino acids. CDR3 loop: CASSPNYSDTQYF.

The chain links TRBV20-1 to TRBJ2-3; as DNA is missing, the TRBD2 call by TCRdb cannot be tested. CDR1 and CDR2 from the germline V gene are DFQATT and SNEGSKA (reference sequence). The CDR3 consists of 16 residues. The CDR3 region is CSARLLGLPTPDTQYF.

The chain employs TRBV7-9 and TRBJ2-3; TCRdb lists TRBD2, though no DNA is available to test this call. This CDR3 has 15 amino acids. Germline loops: CDR1 SEHNR, CDR2 FQNEAQ (reference sequence). This CDR3 reads CASSLVLVSTDTQYF.

This chain connects TRBV28 to TRBJ2-1; with no DNA, the TCRdb D assignment of TRBD1 cannot be verified. The CDR3 has 16 amino acids. Germline CDR1 and CDR2: MDHEN and SYDVKM. CDR3 in amino acids: CASSLSDRGHHNEQFF.

The chain is built from TRBV20-1 and TRBJ2-7. The V gene's germline CDR1 is DFQATT and CDR2 SNEGSKA (reference sequence). The CDR3 totals 15 residues. The CDR3 region is CSAVNLLANSYEQYF.

This rearrangement joins TRBV4-1 to TRBJ2-1; the TCRdb call, TRBD2, lacks DNA for checking. The germline V gene encodes CDR1 MGHRA and CDR2 YSYEKL. The CDR3 has 19 amino acids. The CDR3 reads CASSHPPSGTSGNYNEQFF.

This chain joins TRBV7-6 and TRBJ2-1; there is no DNA to check the TCRdb D call of TRBD1. Germline CDR1 is SGHVS and CDR2 is FNYEAQ. The CDR3 contains 14 residues. This CDR3 reads CASGPGVYHNEQFF.

The chain combines TRBV29-1 with TRBJ1-1; TCRdb gives TRBD1 as the D gene, but with no DNA this cannot be confirmed. The length of the CDR3 is 13 residues. CDR1 is SQVTM and CDR2 is ANQGSEA in the germline V gene. The CDR3 here is CSVVLQGNTEAFF.

The rearrangement uses TRBV6-5 and TRBJ1-4; the TCRdb call, TRBD1, lacks DNA for checking. The CDR3 loop spans 16 amino acids. Germline values: CDR1 MNHEY, CDR2 SVGAGI. CDR3 sequence reads: CASSRSGGRDNEKLFF.

The V gene is TRBV30, the J gene TRBJ2-5; TCRdb gives TRBD2 as the D gene, but with no DNA this cannot be confirmed. The CDR3 has 14 residues. Germline CDR1 and CDR2: GTSNPN and SVGIG (reference sequence). The CDR3 loop reads CAWSEDISGKTQYF.

This sequence joins TRBV28 and TRBJ2-5. Germline V gene data show CDR1 as MDHEN and CDR2 as SYDVKM. The CDR3 has 17 residues. The CDR3: CASSLTLTPDPQETQYF.

The gene calls are TRBV12-3 or TRBV12-4 and TRBJ1-5; TCRdb outputs TRBD1, but without DNA this stays unchecked. CDR3 size: 15 residues. The CDR3 protein is CASSLGTETNQPQHF.